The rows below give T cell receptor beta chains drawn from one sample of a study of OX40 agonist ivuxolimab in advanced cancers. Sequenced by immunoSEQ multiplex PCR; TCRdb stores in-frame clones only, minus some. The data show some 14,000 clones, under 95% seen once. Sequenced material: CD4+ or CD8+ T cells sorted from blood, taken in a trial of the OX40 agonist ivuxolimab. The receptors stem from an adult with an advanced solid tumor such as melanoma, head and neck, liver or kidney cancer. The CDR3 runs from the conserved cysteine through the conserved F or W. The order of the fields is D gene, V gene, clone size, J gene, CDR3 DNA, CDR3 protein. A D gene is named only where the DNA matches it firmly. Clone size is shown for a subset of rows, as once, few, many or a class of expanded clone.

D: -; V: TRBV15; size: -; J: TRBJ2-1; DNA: TGTGCCACCAGCAGAGATGGGTTAGAATCAGACGCCTACAATGAGCAGTTCTTC; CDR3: CATSRDGLESDAYNEQFF
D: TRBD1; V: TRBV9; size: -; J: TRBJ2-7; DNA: TGTGCCAGCACCCCTGGTAGAGGACAGGGAGCCTACGAGCAGTACTTC; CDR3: CASTPGRGQGAYEQYF
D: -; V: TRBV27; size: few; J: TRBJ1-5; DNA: TGTGCCAGCAGCCTGGCGGGGAATCAGCCCCAGCATTTT; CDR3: CASSLAGNQPQHF
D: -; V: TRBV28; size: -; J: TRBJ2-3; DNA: TGTGCCAGCAGTTTCTACAAGGGAGAGGGGACAGATACGCAGTATTTT; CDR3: CASSFYKGEGTDTQYF
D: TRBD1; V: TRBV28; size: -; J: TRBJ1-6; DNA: TGTGCCAGCAGCCTTGGACAGGGGAGCTCCTATAATTCACCCCTCCACTTT; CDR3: CASSLGQGSSYNSPLHF
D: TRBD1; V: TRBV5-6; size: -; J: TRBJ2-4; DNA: TGTGCCAGCAGCTTGACAGGGGGCTCTGCCAAAAACATTCAGTACTTC; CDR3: CASSLTGGSAKNIQYF
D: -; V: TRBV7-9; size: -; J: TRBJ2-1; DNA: TGTGCCAGCAGCTTAGTGCTGGGGAAAAATGAGCAGTTCTTC; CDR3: CASSLVLGKNEQFF
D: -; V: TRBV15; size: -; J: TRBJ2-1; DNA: TGTGCCACCAGCAGAGATTGGAATGAGCAGTTCTTC; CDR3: CATSRDWNEQFF
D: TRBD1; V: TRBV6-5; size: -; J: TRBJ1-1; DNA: TGTGCCAGCAGCCCACAGGGGGCGTGGACTGAAGCTTTCTTT; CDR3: CASSPQGAWTEAFF
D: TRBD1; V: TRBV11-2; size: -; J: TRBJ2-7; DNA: TGTGCCAGCAGGGGACAGGGGGCACACGGTGGGTCCTACGAGCAGTACTTC; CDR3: CASRGQGAHGGSYEQYF
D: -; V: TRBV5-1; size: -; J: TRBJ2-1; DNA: TGCGCCAGCAGCTTGGGAACCTACAATGAGCAGTTCTTC; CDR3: CASSLGTYNEQFF
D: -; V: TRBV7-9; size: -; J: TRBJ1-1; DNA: TGTGCCAGCAGCCAAACTTTAACAGAAAACACTGAAGCTTTCTTT; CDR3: CASSQTLTENTEAFF
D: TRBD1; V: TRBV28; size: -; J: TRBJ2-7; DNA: TGTGCCAGCAGTCGCGGACAGGGCGCTACCTACGAGCAGTACTTC; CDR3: CASSRGQGATYEQYF
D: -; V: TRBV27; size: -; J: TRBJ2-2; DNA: TGTGCCAGCAGTTTAGATCCAGGAGCTGCGAACACCGGGGAGCTGTTTTTT; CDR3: CASSLDPGAANTGELFF
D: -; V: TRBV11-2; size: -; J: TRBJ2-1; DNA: TGTGCCAGCAGCTTACTGGGGATTGATGAGCAGTTCTTC; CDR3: CASSLLGIDEQFF
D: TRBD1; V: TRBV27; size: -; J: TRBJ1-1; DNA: TGTGCCAGCAGTAGGACAGGGGGATGGACTGAAGCTTTCTTT; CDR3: CASSRTGGWTEAFF
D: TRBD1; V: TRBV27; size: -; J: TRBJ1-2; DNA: TGTGCCAGCACCCCCTACAGGGGAAGCTATGGCTACACCTTC; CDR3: CASTPYRGSYGYTF
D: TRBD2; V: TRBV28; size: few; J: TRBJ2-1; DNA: TGTGCCAGCAGTTTACTAGCGGGAGCACGTGAGCAGTTCTTC; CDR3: CASSLLAGAREQFF
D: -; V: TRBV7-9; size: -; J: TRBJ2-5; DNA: TGTGCCAGCAGCTCCCTCGACGGACAAGAGACCCAGTACTTC; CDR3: CASSSLDGQETQYF
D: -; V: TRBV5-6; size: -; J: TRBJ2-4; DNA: TGTGCCAGCAGCCCGAGGGGGTTAAACATTCAGTACTTC; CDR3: CASSPRGLNIQYF
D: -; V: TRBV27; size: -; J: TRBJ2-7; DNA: TGTGCCAGCAGTTCCGGGTCGAAAGTGGGGTACGAGCAGTACTTC; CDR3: CASSSGSKVGYEQYF
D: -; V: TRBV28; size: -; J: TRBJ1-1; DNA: TGTGCCAGCAGTTTCGGTGCGGGGGAAGGAAAAACTGAAGCTTTCTTT; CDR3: CASSFGAGEGKTEAFF
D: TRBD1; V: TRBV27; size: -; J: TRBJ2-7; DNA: TGTGCCAGCAGTTTATCGTCAGGGGGCTACGAGCAGTACTTC; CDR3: CASSLSSGGYEQYF
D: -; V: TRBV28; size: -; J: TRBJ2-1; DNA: TGTGCCAGCAGTCCTCTAGGACCGAGGGGATACAATGAGCAGTTCTTC; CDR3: CASSPLGPRGYNEQFF
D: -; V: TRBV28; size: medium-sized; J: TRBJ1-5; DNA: TGTGCCAGCAGTTTAGGCCAGAGATTTAATCAGCCCCAGCATTTT; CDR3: CASSLGQRFNQPQHF
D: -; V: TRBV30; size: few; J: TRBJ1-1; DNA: TGTGCCTGGAGTGTGGTAGGAGGTACTGAAGCTTTCTTT; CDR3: CAWSVVGGTEAFF
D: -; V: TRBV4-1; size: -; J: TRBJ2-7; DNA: TGCGCCAGCAGCCAAGCTCAACCCGAGGACGAGCAGTACTTC; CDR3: CASSQAQPEDEQYF
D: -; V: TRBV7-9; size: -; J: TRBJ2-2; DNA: TGTGCCAGCAGCTTAGGCAGGGTCGGGGAGCTGTTTTTT; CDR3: CASSLGRVGELFF
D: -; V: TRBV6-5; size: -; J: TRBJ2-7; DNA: TGTGCCAGCAGTTTTTCCTACGAGCAGTACTTC; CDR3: CASSFSYEQYF
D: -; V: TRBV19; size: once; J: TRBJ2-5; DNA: TGTGCCAGTAGTATGTACGGGCTCGAGACCCAGTACTTC; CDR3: CASSMYGLETQYF
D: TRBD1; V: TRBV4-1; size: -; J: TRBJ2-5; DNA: TGCGCCAGCAGCCATCTTGGACAGGGGGCGCCTGAGACCCAGTACTTC; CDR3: CASSHLGQGAPETQYF
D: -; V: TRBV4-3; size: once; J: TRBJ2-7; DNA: TGCGCCAGCAGCCAGACGGACGGGGCCTACGAGCAGTACTTC; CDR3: CASSQTDGAYEQYF
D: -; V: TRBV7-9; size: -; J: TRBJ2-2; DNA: TGTGCCAGCAGCCCAGTCGACGTTTACCGGACCTTTTTT; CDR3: CASSPVDVYRTFF
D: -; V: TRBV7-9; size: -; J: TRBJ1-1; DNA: TGTGCCAGCAGCCTGATGAACACTGAAGCTTTCTTT; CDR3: CASSLMNTEAFF